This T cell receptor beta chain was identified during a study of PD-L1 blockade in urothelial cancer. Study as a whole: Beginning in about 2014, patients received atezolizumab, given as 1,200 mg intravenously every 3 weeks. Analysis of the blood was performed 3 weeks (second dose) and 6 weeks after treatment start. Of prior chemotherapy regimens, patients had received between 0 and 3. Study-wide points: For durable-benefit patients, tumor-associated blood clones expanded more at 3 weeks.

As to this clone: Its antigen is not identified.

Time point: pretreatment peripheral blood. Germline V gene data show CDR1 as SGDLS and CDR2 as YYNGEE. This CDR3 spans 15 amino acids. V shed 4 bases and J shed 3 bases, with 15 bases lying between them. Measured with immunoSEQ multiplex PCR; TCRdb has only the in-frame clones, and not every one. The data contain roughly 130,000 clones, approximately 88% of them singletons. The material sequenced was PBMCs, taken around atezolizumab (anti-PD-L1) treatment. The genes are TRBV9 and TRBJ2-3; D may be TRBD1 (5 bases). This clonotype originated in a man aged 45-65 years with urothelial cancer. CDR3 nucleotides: TGTGCCAGCAGCAAACAGACAGCCGGTACAGATACGCAGTATTTT. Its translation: CASSKQTAGTDTQYF.